The following is a T cell receptor beta chain sequence with its context. As yet, its antigen is unknown. There are 14 residues in the CDR3. The germline CDR1 and CDR2 sequences are SGDLS and YYNGEE. The V gene end was trimmed by 0 bases and the J gene end by 7 bases; junction bases not matched to a gene: 4. These data come from a study of blood T cells in healthy people across ages. PCR was performed a second time for roughly 6 to 12 cycles using a sample-barcoded 5' primer and a J-beta primer mix. CDR3-containing paired-end reads numbered at least 2.5 million in each sample. TCRdb re-analysed the 5' RACE reads in MiXCR, keeping a single row per CDR3 protein. The table includes about 640,000 distinct CDR3 sequences, roughly 50% detected once. Study-wide findings and caveats: Older age coincided with a roughly linear decline in TCR beta diversity per million T cells.

The chain joins TRBV9 to TRBJ1-2, with 9 bases fitting TRBD1. The receptor was isolated from a man aged 55 to 70 in good health. Sequenced input: blood. In DNA, the CDR3 is TGTGCCAGCAGCGTAGCAACAGGGGGCTCTGGCTACACCTTC. It yields the protein CASSVATGGSGYTF.